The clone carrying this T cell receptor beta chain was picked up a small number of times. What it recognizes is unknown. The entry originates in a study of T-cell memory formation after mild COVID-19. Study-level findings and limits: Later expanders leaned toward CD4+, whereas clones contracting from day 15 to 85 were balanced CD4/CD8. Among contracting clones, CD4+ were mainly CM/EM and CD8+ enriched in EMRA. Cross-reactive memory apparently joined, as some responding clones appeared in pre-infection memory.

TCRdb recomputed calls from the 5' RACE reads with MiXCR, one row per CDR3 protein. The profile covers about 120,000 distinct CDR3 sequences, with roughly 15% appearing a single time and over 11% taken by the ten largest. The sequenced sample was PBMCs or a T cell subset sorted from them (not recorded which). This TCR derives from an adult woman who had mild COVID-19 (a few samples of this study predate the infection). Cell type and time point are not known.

The CDR3 nucleotides read TGTGCCAGCAGCTTAATTGGGAATTCACCCCTCCACTTT. This encodes CASSLIGNSPLHF. This chain joins TRBV11-2 and TRBJ1-6; no clear D gene. Germline V gives CDR1 SGHAT, CDR2 FQNNGV. Trimming cost V 2 bases and J 7 bases, with 6 bases left between them. The CDR3 sequence is 13 residues long.